Each of the 8 T cell receptor beta chains below was sequenced from the same sample in a study of long-term antiretroviral therapy in people with HIV (dated 2022 in TCRdb). The immunoSEQ hsTCRB v3.0 assay was used at survey level resolution to sequence the TRB variable region. Here the immuneACCESS table is served through TCRdb, limited to in-frame sequences with V and J called. Missing clones are a known gap in these copies; in checked studies unresolved V genes cover under half, and the rest lacks a known reason. Across this sample there are 7,500 to 8,500 clones, with over 75% seen only once. 14% of the sample goes to the ten largest clones. The source material was unsorted PBMCs, sampled around 2.6 years before starting antiretroviral therapy. Receptors were obtained from a man between 35 and 55 years old with HIV.

This rearrangement joins TRBV4-1 to TRBJ1-1; 7 nucleotides line up with TRBD1. This CDR3 contains 14 residues. In germline, CDR1 is MGHRA, CDR2 YSYEKL. The ends lost 4 bases at V and 3 bases at J; junction bases unmatched: 5. CDR3 nucleotides: TGCGCCAGCAGCCTCGACAGGGCCCACACTGAAGCTTTCTTT. Its protein is CASSLDRAHTEAFF.

V usage is TRBV14 and J usage is TRBJ1-2, with D uncertain. Trimming stripped 0 bases from V and 5 bases from J, with 10 bases between. In germline, CDR1 is SGHDN, CDR2 FVKESK. This CDR3 contains 14 residues. CDR3 DNA: TGTGCCAGCAGCCAAGAGCGCGGAGGTTATGGCTACACCTTC. Its protein product is CASSQERGGYGYTF.

The J gene is TRBJ2-2, the V gene TRBV7-8, with 11 nucleotides matching TRBD1. The V segment lost 1 base and the J segment 9 bases; nucleotides outside the gene matches: 16. CDR1 is SGHVS and CDR2 is FQNEAQ in the germline V gene. The CDR3 contains 19 residues. The CDR3 coding sequence is TGTGCCAGCAGCTTAGAAGTGGACAGGGGGCTTTCGGAACACCGGGAGCTGTTTTTT. Encoded protein: CASSLEVDRGLSEHRELFF.

V gene TRBV5-1 combines with J gene TRBJ2-2, with D perhaps given as TRBD1 or TRBD2 (5 bases each). CDR1 and CDR2 from the germline V gene are SGHRS and YFSETQ. Trimming cost V 0 bases and J 6 bases, with 12 bases left between them. CDR3 length equals 15 residues. The CDR3 DNA reads TGCGCCAGCAGCTTGGAGGGTATGGGACCCGGGGAGCTGTTTTTT. As protein: CASSLEGMGPGELFF.

This clone was seen a few times. This rearrangement joins TRBV7-9 to TRBJ1-4; possibly TRBD1 for D (5 bases). The V end was cut by 5 bases, the J end by 2 bases, with 12 bases between. CDR3 length equals 15 residues. Germline CDR1 reads SEHNR; CDR2 reads FQNEAQ (reference sequence). The CDR3 DNA follows: TGTGCCAGCAGCCAGACGAGGGGCACTAATGAAAAACTGTTTTTT. It codes for CASSQTRGTNEKLFF.

For the CDR3, the DNA is TGTGCCAGCAGCAAAGCAGACAGTTTCACAGATACGCAGTATTTT. Its protein product is CASSKADSFTDTQYF. This chain uses TRBV21-1 with TRBJ2-3; no check of the table's D call, TRBD1, against the DNA was made. TRBV21-1 is designated a pseudogene. CDR3 length: 15 amino acids.

The chain is built from TRBV5-8 and TRBJ1-1; 9 nucleotides align to TRBD1. CDR3 size: 15 residues. The trim removed 0 bases at V and 5 bases at J, leaving 5 bases unmatched. Per germline, CDR1 SGHTS and CDR2 YDEGEE. CDR3 bases: TGTGCCAGCAGCTTGGATACAGGGGGCTCGACTGAAGCTTTCTTT. Its translation is CASSLDTGGSTEAFF.

The rearrangement uses TRBV28 and TRBJ2-3, with a possible D match to TRBD1 (6 bases). The CDR3 loop spans 14 amino acids. Germline lookup yields CDR1 MDHEN and CDR2 SYDVKM. V was pared by 7 bases and J by 0 bases, with 11 bases between. Here the CDR3 DNA reads TGTGCCAGCAAGGGGGTAGCTAGCACAGATACGCAGTATTTT. Translating gives CASKGVASTDTQYF.